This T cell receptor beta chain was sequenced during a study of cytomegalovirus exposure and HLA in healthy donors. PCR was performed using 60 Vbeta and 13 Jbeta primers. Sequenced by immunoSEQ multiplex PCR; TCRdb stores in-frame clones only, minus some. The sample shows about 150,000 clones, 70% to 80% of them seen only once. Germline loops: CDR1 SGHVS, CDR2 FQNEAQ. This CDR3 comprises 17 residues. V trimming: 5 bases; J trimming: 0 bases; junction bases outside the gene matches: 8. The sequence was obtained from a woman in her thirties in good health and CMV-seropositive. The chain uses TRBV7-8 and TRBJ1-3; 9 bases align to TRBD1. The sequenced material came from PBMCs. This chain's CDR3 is CASSLNPTGGSGNTIYF. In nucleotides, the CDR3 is TGTGCCAGCAGCCTTAACCCGACAGGGGGCTCTGGAAACACCATATATTTT.